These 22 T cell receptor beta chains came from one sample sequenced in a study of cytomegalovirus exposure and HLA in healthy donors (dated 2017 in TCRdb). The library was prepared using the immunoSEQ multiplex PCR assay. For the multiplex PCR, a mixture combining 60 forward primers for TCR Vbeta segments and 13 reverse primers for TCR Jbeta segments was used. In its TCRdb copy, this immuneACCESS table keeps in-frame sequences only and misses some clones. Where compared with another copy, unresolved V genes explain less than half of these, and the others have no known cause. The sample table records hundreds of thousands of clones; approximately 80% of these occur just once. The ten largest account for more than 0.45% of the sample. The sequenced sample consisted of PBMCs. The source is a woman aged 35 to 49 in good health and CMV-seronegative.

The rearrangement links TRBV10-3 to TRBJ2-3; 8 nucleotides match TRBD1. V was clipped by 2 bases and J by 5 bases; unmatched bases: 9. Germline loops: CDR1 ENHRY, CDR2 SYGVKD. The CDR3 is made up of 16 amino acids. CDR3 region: CAISERQGAQGDTQYF. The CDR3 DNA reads TGTGCCATCAGTGAGAGGCAGGGGGCGCAAGGAGATACGCAGTATTTT.

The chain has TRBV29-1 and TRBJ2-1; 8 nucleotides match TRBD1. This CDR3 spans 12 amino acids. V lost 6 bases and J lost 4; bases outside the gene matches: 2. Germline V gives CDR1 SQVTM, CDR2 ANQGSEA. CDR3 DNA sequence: TGCAGCGTCAGGACAGGGTACAATGAGCAGTTCTTC. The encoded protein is CSVRTGYNEQFF.

This chain's CDR3 is CATSGQYEQYF. In nucleotides, the CDR3 is TGTGCCACGTCGGGACAGTACGAGCAGTACTTC. The chain joins TRBV10-3 to TRBJ2-5, with 7 bases aligning to TRBD1. Judging by the DNA end, TRBJ2-7 fits better; the J call may be wrong. CDR3 length: 11 residues. CDR1 is ENHRY and CDR2 is SYGVKD in the germline V gene.

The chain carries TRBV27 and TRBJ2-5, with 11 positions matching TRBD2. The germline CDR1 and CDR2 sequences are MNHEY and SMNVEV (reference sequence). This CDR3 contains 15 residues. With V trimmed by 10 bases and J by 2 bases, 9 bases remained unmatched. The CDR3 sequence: CATQPGTSGQETQYF. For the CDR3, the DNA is TGTGCCACCCAACCCGGGACTAGCGGACAAGAGACCCAGTACTTC.

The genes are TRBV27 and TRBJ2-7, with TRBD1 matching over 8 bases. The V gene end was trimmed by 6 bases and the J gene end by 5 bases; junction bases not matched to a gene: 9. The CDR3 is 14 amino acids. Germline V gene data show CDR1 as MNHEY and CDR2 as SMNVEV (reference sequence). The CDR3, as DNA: TGTGCCAGCAGACGAACAGGGGGTATCGACGAGCAGTACTTC. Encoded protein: CASRRTGGIDEQYF.

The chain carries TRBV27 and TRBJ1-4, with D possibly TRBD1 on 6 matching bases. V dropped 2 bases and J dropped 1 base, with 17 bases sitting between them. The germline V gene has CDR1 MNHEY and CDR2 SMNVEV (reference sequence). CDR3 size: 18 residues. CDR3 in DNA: TGTGCCAGCAGTTTAAAAGTGGTGTGGGGGCGAACTAATGAAAAACTGTTTTTT. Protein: CASSLKVVWGRTNEKLFF.

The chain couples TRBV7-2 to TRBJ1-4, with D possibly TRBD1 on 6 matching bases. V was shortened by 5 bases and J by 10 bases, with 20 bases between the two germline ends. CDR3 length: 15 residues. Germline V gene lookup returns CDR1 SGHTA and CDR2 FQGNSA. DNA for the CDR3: TGTGCCAGCAGCCCACGGGACACAGAAGTCGGAAAACTGTTTTTT. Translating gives CASSPRDTEVGKLFF.

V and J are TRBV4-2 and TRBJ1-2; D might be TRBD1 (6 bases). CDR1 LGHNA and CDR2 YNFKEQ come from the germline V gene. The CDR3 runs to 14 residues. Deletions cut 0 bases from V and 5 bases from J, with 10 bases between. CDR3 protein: CASSQDRGEYGYTF. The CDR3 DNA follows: TGTGCCAGCAGCCAAGACAGGGGCGAATATGGCTACACCTTC.

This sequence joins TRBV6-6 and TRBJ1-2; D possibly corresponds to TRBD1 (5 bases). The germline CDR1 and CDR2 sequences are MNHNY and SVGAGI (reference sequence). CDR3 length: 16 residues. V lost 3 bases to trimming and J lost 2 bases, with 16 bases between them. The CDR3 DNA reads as TGTGCCAGCAGTTATCGGACAACAGGTTCCAACTATGGCTACACCTTC. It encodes CASSYRTTGSNYGYTF.

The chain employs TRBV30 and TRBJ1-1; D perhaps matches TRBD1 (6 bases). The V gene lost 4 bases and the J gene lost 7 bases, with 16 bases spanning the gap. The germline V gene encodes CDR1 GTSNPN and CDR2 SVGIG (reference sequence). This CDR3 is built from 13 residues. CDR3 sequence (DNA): TGTGCCTGGAATCAGGGGACGAGGAGTGAAGCTTTCTTT. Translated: CAWNQGTRSEAFF.

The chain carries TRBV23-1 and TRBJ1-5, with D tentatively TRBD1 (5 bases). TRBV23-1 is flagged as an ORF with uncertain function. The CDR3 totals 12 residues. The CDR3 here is CAVSRGTQPQHF. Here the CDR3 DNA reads TGCGCAGTTTCGCGGGGGACGCAGCCCCAGCATTTT.

Here the CDR3 DNA reads TGTGCCAGTAGTTTTAACAGGGCTGGGGCCAACGTCCTGACTTTC. Translated, it gives CASSFNRAGANVLTF. J is TRBJ2-6 and V is TRBV19; perhaps TRBD1 as D (6 bases). The germline gives CDR1 LNHDA, CDR2 SQIVND (reference sequence). Deletions cut 5 bases from V and 2 bases from J, with 10 bases between. The CDR3 has 15 amino acids.

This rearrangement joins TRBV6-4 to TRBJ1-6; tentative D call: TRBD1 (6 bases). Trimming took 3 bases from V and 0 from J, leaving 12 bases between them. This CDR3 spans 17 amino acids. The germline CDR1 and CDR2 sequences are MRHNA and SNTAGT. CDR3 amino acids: CASSEVRGSSYNSPLHF. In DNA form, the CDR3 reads TGTGCCAGCAGTGAGGTAAGGGGGAGCTCCTATAATTCACCCCTCCACTTT.

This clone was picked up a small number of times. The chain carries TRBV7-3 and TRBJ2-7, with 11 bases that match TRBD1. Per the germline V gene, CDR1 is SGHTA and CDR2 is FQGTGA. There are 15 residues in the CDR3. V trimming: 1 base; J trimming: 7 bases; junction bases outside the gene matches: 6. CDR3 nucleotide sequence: TGTGCCAGCAGCTTAAGCTCCGGGACAGGGGGGGAGCAGTACTTC. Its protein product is CASSLSSGTGGEQYF.

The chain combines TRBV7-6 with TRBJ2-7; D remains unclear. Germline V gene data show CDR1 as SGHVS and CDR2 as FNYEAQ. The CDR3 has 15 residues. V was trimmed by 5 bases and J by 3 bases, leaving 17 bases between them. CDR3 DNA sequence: TGTGCCAGCAGCGCCGGCGACAACACTTACTACGAGCAGTACTTC. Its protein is CASSAGDNTYYEQYF.

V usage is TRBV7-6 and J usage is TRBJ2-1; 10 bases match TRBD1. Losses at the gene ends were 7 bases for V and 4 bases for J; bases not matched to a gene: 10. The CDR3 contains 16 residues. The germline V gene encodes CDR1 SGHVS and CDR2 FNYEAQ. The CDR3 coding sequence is TGTGCCAGCACCCCGGGGGGGACAGGGGAATACAATGAGCAGTTCTTC. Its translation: CASTPGGTGEYNEQFF.

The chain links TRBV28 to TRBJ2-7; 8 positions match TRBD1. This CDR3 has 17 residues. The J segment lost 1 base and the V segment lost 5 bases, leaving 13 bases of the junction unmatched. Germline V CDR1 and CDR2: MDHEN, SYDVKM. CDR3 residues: CASSDRGPSGLSYEQYF. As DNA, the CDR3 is TGTGCCAGCAGTGACAGGGGCCCCAGCGGGTTATCCTACGAGCAGTACTTC.

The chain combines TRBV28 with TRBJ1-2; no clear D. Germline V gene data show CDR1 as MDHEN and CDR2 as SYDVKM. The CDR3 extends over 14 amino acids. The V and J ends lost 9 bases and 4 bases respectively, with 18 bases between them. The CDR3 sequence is CASSSESRIYGYTF. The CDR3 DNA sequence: TGTGCCAGTTCAAGTGAGTCCAGGATCTATGGCTACACCTTC.

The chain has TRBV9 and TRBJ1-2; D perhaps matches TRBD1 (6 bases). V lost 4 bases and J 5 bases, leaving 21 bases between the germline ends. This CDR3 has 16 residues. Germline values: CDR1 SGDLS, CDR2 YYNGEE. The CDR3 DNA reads TGTGCCAGCAGCCACAGTACCTTAGCCACAGGGTATGGCTACACCTTC. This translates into CASSHSTLATGYGYTF.

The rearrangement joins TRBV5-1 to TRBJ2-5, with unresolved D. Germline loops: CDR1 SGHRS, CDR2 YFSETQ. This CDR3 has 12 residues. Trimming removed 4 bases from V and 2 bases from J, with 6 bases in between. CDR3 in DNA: TGCGCCAGCAGCCAGGTACAAGAGACCCAGTACTTC. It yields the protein CASSQVQETQYF.

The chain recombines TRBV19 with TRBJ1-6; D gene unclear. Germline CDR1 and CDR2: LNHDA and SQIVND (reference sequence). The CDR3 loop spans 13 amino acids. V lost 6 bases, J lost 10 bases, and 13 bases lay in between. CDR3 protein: CASRAGLVSPLHF. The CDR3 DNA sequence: TGTGCCAGTAGGGCAGGACTCGTATCACCCCTCCACTTT.

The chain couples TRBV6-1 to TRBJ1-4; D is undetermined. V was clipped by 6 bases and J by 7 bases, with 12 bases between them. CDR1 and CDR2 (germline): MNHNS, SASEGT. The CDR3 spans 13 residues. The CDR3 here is CASRGQSGEKLFF. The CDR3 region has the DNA TGTGCCAGCAGGGGTCAGTCGGGTGAAAAACTGTTTTTT.